Below, 18 T cell receptor beta chains from the same sample are listed, as sequenced in a study of CD8 T cells in ankylosing spondylitis. MiXCR, run by TCRdb on the 5' RACE reads, gives a single entry per CDR3 protein. This table has around 300,000 distinct CDR3 sequences, 14% to 15% appearing once. Sequencing input: blood, either unsorted or a sorted T cell fraction (not recorded which). The receptors stem from a male donor with ankylosing spondylitis or in good health (not recorded which).

The chain joins TRBV6-2 or TRBV6-3 to TRBJ1-5; tentatively, D is TRBD1 (6 bases). CDR1 and CDR2 from the germline V gene are MNHEY and SVGEGT. With 0 bases removed from V and 1 base from J, the gap between germline ends came to 10 bases. This CDR3 has 16 residues. CDR3 sequence reads: CASSYSGGQSNQPQHF. CDR3 DNA sequence: TGTGCCAGCAGTTACTCTGGGGGGCAGAGCAATCAGCCCCAGCATTTT.

This clonotype was seen many times. The V call is TRBV14, the J call TRBJ2-4, with TRBD1 matching 8 bases. Looked up from germline, CDR1 is SGHDN and CDR2 is FVKESK. CDR3 length equals 13 residues. The junction had 5 bases not matched to a gene; V was cut back by 4 bases and J by 9 bases. In DNA, the CDR3 is TGTGCCAGCAGCCGATTCGACAGGGGCATTCAGTACTTC. It codes for CASSRFDRGIQYF.

Only a few counts were recorded for this clonotype. The chain uses TRBV10-3 and TRBJ2-3; either TRBD1 or TRBD2 may fit D (5 bases each). This CDR3 region has 16 residues. V was shortened by 4 bases and J by 2 bases, with 16 bases between the two germline ends. Germline V lookup: CDR1 ENHRY, CDR2 SYGVKD. CDR3 DNA: TGTGCCATCAGTGTCGGAAGGTCAGGGACCACAGATACGCAGTATTTT. It specifies CAISVGRSGTTDTQYF.

The V gene is TRBV12-3 or TRBV12-4, the J gene TRBJ2-1; TRBD2 might be the D (6 bases). V was pared by 6 bases and J by 6 bases, with 21 bases between. There are 16 residues in the CDR3. The DNA of the CDR3 is TGTGCCAGCAGGGGGTCTAGCGAATCCGGTTCCAATGAGCAGTTCTTC. Translated: CASRGSSESGSNEQFF.

This clonotype was seen repeatedly, ten times or more. The chain carries TRBV2 and TRBJ2-7; 9 bases match TRBD1. The germline V gene has CDR1 SNHLY and CDR2 FYNNEI. This CDR3 has 14 residues. J gave up 0 bases and V 8 bases, and 5 bases lay outside the gene matches. Here the CDR3 reads CASQPGQGSYEQYF. Here the CDR3 DNA reads TGTGCCAGCCAACCGGGACAGGGCTCCTACGAGCAGTACTTC.

This clonotype was seen a handful of times. The CDR3 here is CASSSGTGVVEQFF. CDR3 DNA sequence: TGCGCCAGCAGCTCCGGGACAGGGGTGGTGGAGCAGTTCTTC. The chain links TRBV5-1 to TRBJ2-1; 10 bases agree with TRBD1. Germline CDR1 is SGHRS and CDR2 is YFSETQ. V dropped 3 bases and J dropped 10; count of bases not matched to a gene: 7. CDR3 length: 14 residues.

This clonotype was counted a few times. V is TRBV27 and J is TRBJ2-5, with 9 bases lining up with TRBD1. Trimming took 5 bases from V and 2 from J; bases not matched to a gene: 6. CDR1 is MNHEY and CDR2 is SMNVEV in the germline V gene (reference sequence). This CDR3 has 15 amino acids. CDR3 region: CASSEDRGGQETQYF. The CDR3 DNA sequence: TGTGCCAGCAGTGAGGACAGGGGAGGGCAAGAGACCCAGTACTTC.

The chain joins TRBV20-1 to TRBJ2-3, with D perhaps TRBD1 (5 bases). The length of the CDR3 is 14 residues. Germline CDR1 reads DFQATT; CDR2 reads SNEGSKA (reference sequence). V lost 5 bases and J 4 bases, leaving 16 bases between the germline ends. The CDR3 reads CSADLDIDADTQYF. The CDR3 region has the DNA TGCAGTGCTGACCTGGACATAGACGCAGATACGCAGTATTTT.

The chain recombines TRBV2 with TRBJ2-3; 10 positions match TRBD2. Germline trimming cut 6 bases from V and 8 bases from J; bases unmatched to any gene: 11. There are 15 residues in the CDR3. CDR1 and CDR2 (germline): SNHLY, FYNNEI. CDR3 loop: CASSLGLAEGRTQYF. The CDR3 nucleotides are TGTGCCAGCAGCCTAGGACTAGCGGAGGGGCGTACGCAGTATTTT. Drawing the rest from reference TRBV2 and TRBJ2-3, the complete variable domain is EPEVTQTPSHQVTQMGQEVILRCVPISNHLYFYWYRQILGQKVEFLVSFYNNEISEKSEIFDDQFSVERPDGSNFTLKIRSTKLEDSAMYFCASSLGLAEGRTQYFGPGTRLTVL.

This clonotype has a count of ten or more. The genes are TRBV10-3 and TRBJ1-5; TRBD1 matches at 8 bases. From germline, CDR1 is ENHRY and CDR2 SYGVKD. After removal of 5 bases from V and 6 bases from J, the junction contained 6 bases not matched to a gene. The CDR3 length is 14 residues. Here the CDR3 reads CAISLDRVGQPQHF. The CDR3 DNA is TGTGCCATCAGTTTGGACAGGGTGGGTCAGCCCCAGCATTTT.

This clonotype was detected a few times. This chain connects TRBV20-1 to TRBJ2-2; 10 bases are shared with TRBD1. The V and J ends lost 4 bases and 6 bases, in that order; junction bases with no gene match: 8. This CDR3 comprises 15 residues. Germline CDR1 DFQATT, CDR2 SNEGSKA (reference sequence). The CDR3 region has the DNA TGCAGTGCTAAACGGGACAGGGGTAGCTCCGGGGAGCTGTTTTTT. It specifies CSAKRDRGSSGELFF.

V and J are TRBV2 and TRBJ1-6; TRBD1 agrees at 9 bases. The CDR3 contains 14 residues. Looked up from germline, CDR1 is SNHLY and CDR2 is FYNNEI. The V and J ends lost 7 bases and 6 bases, in that order; junction bases with no gene match: 4. The CDR3 reads CASNRDRVNSPLHF. The CDR3 DNA reads as TGTGCCAGCAACCGGGACAGGGTTAATTCACCCCTCCACTTT.

This clonotype has ten or more counts. The J gene is TRBJ2-2, the V gene TRBV5-1; a weak D match, TRBD1 (6 bases). V lost 5 bases, J lost 8 bases, and 16 bases lay in between. This CDR3 is built from 14 residues. Germline loops: CDR1 SGHRS, CDR2 YFSETQ. CDR3 bases: TGCGCCAGCAGTTCCGGACAGCCGCCTGGGGAGCTGTTTTTT. It codes for CASSSGQPPGELFF.

This clonotype was detected a few times. One junction end does not reproduce the germline sequence, and a read error may be involved. The gene calls are TRBV7-9 and TRBJ2-1; 11 bases align to TRBD2. The CDR3 length is 15 residues. The germline gives CDR1 SEHNR, CDR2 FQNEAQ (reference sequence). In nucleotides, the CDR3 is TGTGCCAGCAGCCTAGCGGGAGGTCGCTACAATGAGCAGTTCTTC. Translation gives CASSLAGGRYNEQFF.

V is TRBV29-1 and J is TRBJ2-5, with 12 bases lining up with TRBD1. The CDR3 contains 13 residues. V trimming: 6 bases; J trimming: 4 bases; junction bases outside the gene matches: 3. Germline CDR1 reads SQVTM; CDR2 reads ANQGSEA. CDR3 sequence (DNA): TGCAGCGTCCGGGACAGGGGGCGAGAGACCCAGTACTTC. It codes for CSVRDRGRETQYF.

The chain recombines TRBV5-6 with TRBJ2-7; D is possibly TRBD1 (5 bases). V was pared by 3 bases and J by 0 bases, with 10 bases between. CDR1 and CDR2 from the germline V gene are SGHDT and YYEEEE. This CDR3 has 14 residues. The CDR3 DNA sequence: TGTGCCAGCAGCTCCTACAGGCTCTCCTACGAGCAGTACTTC. Encoded protein: CASSSYRLSYEQYF. Combining the CDR3 with reference TRBV5-6 and TRBJ2-7 gives the whole variable domain DAGVTQSPTHLIKTRGQQVTLRCSPKSGHDTVSWYQQALGQGPQFIFQYYEEEERQRGNFPDRFSGHQFPNYSSELNVNALLLGDSALYLCASSSYRLSYEQYFGPGTRLTVT.

This clonotype came up a few times. The V and J genes are TRBV4-1 and TRBJ2-7; D not certain. Trimming cost V 0 bases and J 0 bases, with 12 bases left between them. The CDR3 sequence is 16 residues long. CDR1 and CDR2 (germline): MGHRA, YSYEKL. CDR3 nucleotide sequence: TGCGCCAGCAGCCAAGAAATCACGTTGAGCTCCTACGAGCAGTACTTC. Amino acid sequence: CASSQEITLSSYEQYF.

In its sample, this clonotype was seen a few times. The genes are TRBV9 and TRBJ2-3; TRBD2 agrees at 8 bases. The CDR3 is 16 residues long. CDR1 SGDLS and CDR2 YYNGEE come from the germline V gene. After removal of 5 bases from V and 5 bases from J, the junction contained 13 bases not matched to a gene. Written as DNA, the CDR3 is TGTGCCAGCAGGGCCTCTCTCAGCGGGGGTAGAGATACGCAGTATTTT. Translating it yields CASRASLSGGRDTQYF.